Each of the 24 T cell receptor beta chains below was sequenced from the same sample in a study of T cells in Graves' hyperthyroidism and ophthalmopathy. Amplified TCR beta CDR3 regions derived from RNA transcripts. HTBI primers drove first-round RT-PCR of the TCR CDR3. TCRdb ran MiXCR on the multiplex PCR reads and lists one entry per CDR3 protein. The table lists over 400,000 distinct CDR3 sequences, around a fifth of them singletons, with about 53% in the top ten. The specimen sequenced was blood. The receptors stem from a woman aged 70-85 years with Graves' ophthalmopathy.

V is TRBV30 and J is TRBJ2-3, with 8 positions matching TRBD1. V gave up 2 bases and J gave up 0 bases; unmatched junction bases: 4. In germline, CDR1 is GTSNPN, CDR2 SVGIG (reference sequence). This CDR3 has 15 amino acids. CDR3 bases: TGTGCCTGGAGTTTCGACAGGGGAAGCACAGATACGCAGTATTTT. This gives the protein CAWSFDRGSTDTQYF.

This clonotype came up a few times. CDR3 region: CASSQGIDRVGYTF. The CDR3 coding sequence is TGTGCCAGCAGCCAAGGAATTGACAGGGTTGGCTACACCTTC. The chain is built from TRBV3-1 and TRBJ1-2; the match to TRBD1 covers 7 bases. J lost 7 bases, V lost 1 base, and 6 bases had no gene match. The germline gives CDR1 LGHDT, CDR2 YNNKEL (reference sequence). The CDR3 runs 14 residues.

The chain uses TRBV11-2 and TRBJ2-3, with D perhaps TRBD2 (6 bases). Germline V gene lookup returns CDR1 SGHAT and CDR2 FQNNGV. This CDR3 region has 13 residues. Trimming shortened V by 5 bases and J by 6 bases, and 12 bases separated the two germline ends. The CDR3 sequence is CASSPGERDTQYF. DNA of the CDR3: TGTGCCAGCAGCCCGGGGGAGCGGGATACGCAGTATTTT.

This clonotype has just a few counts. The chain employs TRBV5-1 and TRBJ2-3; the match to TRBD2 covers 7 bases. Germline V gene sequence: CDR1 SGHRS, CDR2 YFSETQ. CDR3 length: 14 residues. Unmatched junction bases numbered 6, after V lost 7 bases and J lost 1 base. The CDR3 sequence: CASGAGVGTDTQYF. The CDR3 coding sequence is TGCGCCAGCGGCGCGGGAGTCGGCACAGATACGCAGTATTTT. The full variable domain, rest sourced from reference TRBV5-1 and TRBJ2-3, is KAGVTQTPRYLIKTRGQQVTLSCSPISGHRSVSWYQQTPGQGLQFLFEYFSETQRNKGNFPGRFSGRQFSNSRSEMNVSTLELGDSALYLCASGAGVGTDTQYFGPGTRLTVL.

This clonotype was counted a few times. The V and J genes are TRBV2 and TRBJ2-3; the D gene is possibly TRBD1 (6 bases). Germline-derived CDR1 and CDR2 are SNHLY and FYNNEI. The CDR3 is made up of 14 amino acids. Trimming took off 5 bases at V and 2 bases at J, with 11 bases between the two ends. The CDR3 DNA is TGTGCCAGCAGTCAGGGGCTCCCCACAGATACGCAGTATTTT. Amino acid sequence: CASSQGLPTDTQYF. Full variable domain (missing parts from reference TRBV2 and TRBJ2-3): EPEVTQTPSHQVTQMGQEVILRCVPISNHLYFYWYRQILGQKVEFLVSFYNNEISEKSEIFDDQFSVERPDGSNFTLKIRSTKLEDSAMYFCASSQGLPTDTQYFGPGTRLTVL.

This clonotype was detected a few times. This chain joins TRBV25-1 and TRBJ1-4, with TRBD1 as a possible D gene (5 bases). Trimming shortened V by 2 bases and J by 2 bases, and 12 bases separated the two germline ends. Germline V gene sequence: CDR1 MGHDK, CDR2 SYGVNS. This CDR3 has 16 amino acids. CDR3 loop: CASSEVPRGTNEKLFF. CDR3 nucleotide sequence: TGTGCCAGCAGTGAAGTACCGAGGGGTACTAATGAAAAACTGTTTTTT. Combining the CDR3 with reference TRBV25-1 and TRBJ1-4 gives the whole variable domain EADIYQTPRYLVIGTGKKITLECSQTMGHDKMYWYQQDPGMELHLIHYSYGVNSTEKGDLSSESTVSRIRTEHFPLTLESARPSHTSQYLCASSEVPRGTNEKLFFGSGTQLSVL.

This clonotype showed up just a few times. The chain links TRBV14 to TRBJ2-1; D is unresolved. The length of the CDR3 is 12 residues. Trimming shortened V by 2 bases and J by 5 bases, and 4 bases separated the two germline ends. The germline V gene encodes CDR1 SGHDN and CDR2 FVKESK. The CDR3: CASSQNNNEQFF. The CDR3 DNA reads as TGTGCCAGCAGCCAAAATAACAATGAGCAGTTCTTC.

In this sample, this clonotype turned up a few times. This rearrangement joins TRBV5-1 to TRBJ1-4; possibly TRBD1 for D (6 bases). V was shortened by 3 bases and J by 5 bases, with 17 bases between the two germline ends. CDR3 length equals 16 residues. CDR1 and CDR2 from the germline V gene are SGHRS and YFSETQ. CDR3 sequence: CASSSSGPGANEKLFF. The CDR3 nucleotides are TGCGCCAGCAGCTCCAGCGGGCCGGGGGCGAATGAAAAACTGTTTTTT. Complete variable domain (other parts from reference TRBV5-1 and TRBJ1-4): KAGVTQTPRYLIKTRGQQVTLSCSPISGHRSVSWYQQTPGQGLQFLFEYFSETQRNKGNFPGRFSGRQFSNSRSEMNVSTLELGDSALYLCASSSSGPGANEKLFFGSGTQLSVL.

This clonotype was observed many times. This rearrangement joins TRBV28 to TRBJ2-3, with 9 bases fitting TRBD2. CDR1 is MDHEN, CDR2 SYDVKM, per germline. V lost 5 bases and J lost 4; bases outside the gene matches: 4. CDR3 length: 14 amino acids. This CDR3 is CASSASGEADTQYF. Here the CDR3 DNA reads TGTGCCAGCAGTGCTAGCGGGGAAGCAGATACGCAGTATTTT.

This clonotype was recorded many times. The chain joins TRBV30 to TRBJ2-3; the D gene could be TRBD1 or TRBD2 (5 bases each). V lost 1 base and J 2 bases, leaving 7 bases between the germline ends. The CDR3 runs 13 residues. Germline V CDR1 and CDR2: GTSNPN, SVGIG (reference sequence). The CDR3 reads CAWSGGVTDTQYF. Written as DNA, the CDR3 is TGTGCCTGGAGTGGAGGGGTCACAGATACGCAGTATTTT.

This clonotype was detected a few times. The chain couples TRBV7-9 to TRBJ2-2, with D tentatively TRBD1 (6 bases). CDR1 SEHNR and CDR2 FQNEAQ come from the germline V gene (reference sequence). The CDR3 sequence is 15 residues long. Trimming cost V 4 bases and J 4 bases, with 13 bases left between them. In DNA, the CDR3 is TGTGCCAGCAGCTACCAAACAGGGTTCACCGGGGAGCTGTTTTTT. Translating gives CASSYQTGFTGELFF.

A remark on this clonotype: This may come from a read error, since a much larger clone is one base off. The V gene is TRBV28, the J gene TRBJ1-2, with D unresolved. Germline CDR1 and CDR2: MDHEN and SYDVKM. This CDR3 comprises 12 residues. Trimming stripped 8 bases from V and 5 bases from J, with 12 bases between. Here the CDR3 DNA reads TGTGCCAGCGGTACTGATCTATATGGCTACACCTTC. This translates into CASGTDLYGYTF.

There are many counts of this clonotype. In DNA form, the CDR3 reads TGTGCCAGCAGCCAAGTAGGGGGGGGGAACACTGAAGCTTTCTTT. Its protein product is CASSQVGGGNTEAFF. The chain links TRBV3-1 to TRBJ1-1; a possible D gene is TRBD1 (6 bases). The germline V and J ends were trimmed by 1 base and 1 base, with 10 bases remaining between them. The germline CDR1 and CDR2 sequences are LGHDT and YNNKEL (reference sequence). This CDR3 contains 15 residues.

A note on this clonotype: This may come from a read error, since a much larger clone is one base off. For the CDR3, the DNA is TGCGTCAGCAGCTCCTTGACTAGCGGGATCAACGAGCAGTACTTC. Encoded protein: CVSSSLTSGINEQYF. The chain has TRBV5-1 and TRBJ2-7, with TRBD2 matching 11 bases. The V gene's germline CDR1 is SGHRS and CDR2 YFSETQ. The CDR3 runs to 15 residues. The full variable domain, completed using reference TRBV5-1 and TRBJ2-7, is KAGVTQTPRYLIKTRGQQVTLSCSPISGHRSVSWYQQTPGQGLQFLFEYFSETQRNKGNFPGRFSGRQFSNSRSEMNVSTLELGDSALYLCVSSSLTSGINEQYFGPGTRLTVT.

The V call is TRBV9, the J call TRBJ2-3; D is ambiguous. The CDR3 runs to 12 residues. V lost 4 bases and J lost 4, with 7 bases in between. Germline V gives CDR1 SGDLS, CDR2 YYNGEE. CDR3 sequence reads: CASSSTPDTQYF. The CDR3 nucleotides are TGTGCCAGCAGCTCCACCCCAGATACGCAGTATTTT.

The rearrangement uses TRBV15 and TRBJ1-5; 11 bases match TRBD1. Trimming cost V 8 bases and J 5 bases; bases outside gene matches: 5. Per the germline V gene, CDR1 is LNHNV and CDR2 is YYDKDF (reference sequence). The CDR3 is 14 residues long. The CDR3, as DNA: TGTGCCACCGAGAGGGGACAGGGGGATCAGCCCCAGCATTTT. It encodes CATERGQGDQPQHF.

The rearrangement links TRBV27 to TRBJ1-1; D remains unclear. This CDR3 spans 14 amino acids. The germline CDR1 and CDR2 sequences are MNHEY and SMNVEV (reference sequence). Between the trimmed V and J ends, which lost 6 bases and 0 bases, there was a span of 11 bases. CDR3 amino acids: CASRGWTVNTEAFF. The CDR3 DNA reads TGTGCCAGCAGGGGCTGGACGGTGAACACTGAAGCTTTCTTT.

In this sample, this clonotype turned up a few times. The V and J genes are TRBV6-5 and TRBJ1-2, with D unclear. V dropped 0 bases and J dropped 4 bases, with 15 bases sitting between them. The CDR3 contains 16 residues. Germline V lookup: CDR1 MNHEY, CDR2 SVGAGI. Written as DNA, the CDR3 is TGTGCCAGCAGTTACTCAGTTACCGGGCTGGGCTATGGCTACACCTTC. Protein sequence: CASSYSVTGLGYGYTF.

This clonotype was picked up many times. Here the CDR3 DNA reads TGTGCCAGCAGCTCAGGGACTAGCGGGAGGGCCTACGAGCAGTACTTC. This codes for CASSSGTSGRAYEQYF. The genes are TRBV7-9 and TRBJ2-7; 16 nucleotides align to TRBD2. Germline CDR1 reads SEHNR; CDR2 reads FQNEAQ (reference sequence). Trimming at V came to 4 bases and at J to 2 bases, leaving 2 bases not matched to a gene. The CDR3 is made up of 16 amino acids. The variable domain in full, with the rest retrieved from reference TRBV7-9 and TRBJ2-7, is DTGVSQNPRHKITKRGQNVTFRCDPISEHNRLYWYRQTLGQGPEFLTYFQNEAQLEKSRLLSDRFSAERPKGSFSTLEIQRTEQGDSAMYLCASSSGTSGRAYEQYFGPGTRLTVT.

At least ten counts were recorded for this clonotype. The CDR3, as DNA: TGTGCCGCACCCAAGGGGGGAGATCAAGAGACCCAGTACTTC. Translation gives CAAPKGGDQETQYF. The chain recombines TRBV2 with TRBJ2-5; TRBD1 or TRBD2 may be the D gene (6 bases each). The germline V and J ends were trimmed by 11 bases and 2 bases, with 18 bases remaining between them. The length of the CDR3 is 14 residues. In germline, CDR1 is SNHLY, CDR2 FYNNEI.

This chain joins TRBV5-4 and TRBJ2-5, with D perhaps assigned TRBD1 or TRBD2 (5 bases each). V was cut by 1 base and J by 4 bases, with 20 bases left in between. Germline assignment: CDR1 SGHNT and CDR2 YYREEE (reference sequence). There are 17 residues in the CDR3. The CDR3 nucleotides read TGTGCCAGCAGCTTGAACCCCGGGACCCAACCCGGAGAGACCCAGTACTTC. It specifies CASSLNPGTQPGETQYF.

V is TRBV2 and J is TRBJ2-3, with D possibly being TRBD1 or TRBD2 (5 bases each). V shed 5 bases and J shed 0 bases, with 15 bases lying between them. Germline CDR1 and CDR2: SNHLY and FYNNEI. The CDR3 is 16 residues long. CDR3 sequence reads: CASSPLSGRSTDTQYF. Written as DNA, the CDR3 is TGTGCCAGCAGTCCACTTTCGGGACGAAGCACAGATACGCAGTATTTT. Complete variable domain (other parts from reference TRBV2 and TRBJ2-3): EPEVTQTPSHQVTQMGQEVILRCVPISNHLYFYWYRQILGQKVEFLVSFYNNEISEKSEIFDDQFSVERPDGSNFTLKIRSTKLEDSAMYFCASSPLSGRSTDTQYFGPGTRLTVL.

This clonotype was picked up a small number of times. The chain recombines TRBV3-1 with TRBJ1-2, with D uncertain. Germline V lookup: CDR1 LGHDT, CDR2 YNNKEL (reference sequence). The CDR3 consists of 12 residues. The ends were cut back, 2 bases at V and 4 bases at J, with 5 bases in the middle. The CDR3 reads CASSQIFYGYTF. The CDR3 DNA follows: TGTGCCAGCAGCCAAATTTTCTATGGCTACACCTTC.

This clonotype was recorded at least ten times. The rearrangement joins TRBV11-2 to TRBJ2-7; D gene uncertain. Germline assignment: CDR1 SGHAT and CDR2 FQNNGV. The CDR3 length is 14 residues. The germline V and J ends were trimmed by 2 bases and 4 bases, with 12 bases remaining between them. Here the CDR3 reads CASSLNLKLYEQYF. For the CDR3, the DNA is TGTGCCAGCAGCTTAAATCTCAAGCTGTACGAGCAGTACTTC.